This T cell receptor beta chain was identified in a study of cytomegalovirus exposure and HLA in healthy donors. General study results and limits: A later analysis appeared to link common viral pathogens to several of the most significant clusters.

The CDR3 totals 14 residues. Germline V CDR1 and CDR2: MNHEY, SMNVEV (reference sequence). V trimming: 9 bases; J trimming: 8 bases; junction bases outside the gene matches: 15. PCR was performed using 60 Vbeta and 13 Jbeta primers. The assay was immunoSEQ multiplex PCR, and TCRdb's table has in-frame clones only and misses some. The table has about 52,000 clones, approximately 72% seen once. This clone is medium-sized. Its matching antigen is unknown. The TCR was taken from a woman between 50 and 59 years old in good health and CMV-seronegative. This chain links TRBV27 with TRBJ1-2; the match to TRBD1 covers 7 bases. Sequencing was performed on PBMCs. DNA for the CDR3: TGTGCCAGTGGGGCGCTAGGGGGCGCTAAAGGCTACACCTTC. Its protein is CASGALGGAKGYTF.